The present TCR beta chain was sequenced within a study of regulatory T cells in long-lasting Graves disease. Overall study: The definition of persistent Graves' disease was over 5 years of antithyroid drugs with positive TSH receptor antibodies.

This clonotype was found a few times. What it binds is not known. A much larger clone lies a single base off, so this may be a read error. Trimming stripped 7 bases from V and 0 bases from J, with 3 bases between. The CDR3 extends over 11 amino acids. Germline V gene sequence: CDR1 MNHEY, CDR2 SVGEGT. Relying on iRepertoire HTBI primers and Arm-PCR of CDR3 regions, the team built TCR beta libraries. Via MiXCR, TCRdb re-called the multiplex PCR reads, giving one row per CDR3 protein. The table lists about 470,000 distinct CDR3 sequences, less than 25% of them singletons. Regarding time point: persistent/refractory GD, antithyroid drugs over 5 years with positive TRAb. Making the TCR library involved RNA that had been extracted from PBMCs. Study-level findings and limits: Having few samples may have compromised the accuracy.

This chain joins TRBV6-2 or TRBV6-3 and TRBJ1-1, with D uncertain. This specimen consisted of peripheral blood mononuclear cells (PBMCs), obtained when the disease was refractory, from a patient treated with antithyroid drugs. The TCR comes from a female donor with Graves disease. The chain's CDR3 is CASKLNTEAFF. In DNA, the CDR3 is TGTGCCAGCAAATTGAACACTGAAGCTTTCTTT.